This TCR beta chain is drawn from a study of T cell repertoires in cytomegalovirus infection. TCRdb reanalysed the reads using MiXCR and keeps one entry per CDR3 protein. The table records roughly 500,000 distinct CDR3 sequences, approximately 15% of them present only once. Ten or more counts support this clonotype. The specimen sequenced was CD8+ T cells from PBMCs. The receptor was derived from a human donor in good health (CMV status not recorded). Some clones in this sample may be carry-over from other donors' samples.

The CDR3 region is CASMVSLHGYTF. DNA of the CDR3: TGTGCCAGCATGGTCAGTTTACATGGCTACACCTTC. The chain has TRBV12-3 or TRBV12-4 and TRBJ1-2, with D uncertain. The CDR3 sequence is 12 residues long. V was cut by 7 bases and J by 6 bases, with 12 bases left in between.